This record concerns one T cell receptor (beta chain) sequence. This clone was observed a few times. The clone's antigen remains unknown. No clone much larger than this one lies a single base away; base qualities are absent. Libraries were prepared through the immunoSEQ multiplex PCR assay. Per the source publication's procedure: A statistical classification framework was developed to diagnose cytomegalovirus status using the catalog of TCR beta chain sequences. TCRdb obtained this table from immuneACCESS and retained in-frame rearrangements with V and J assigned. These tables miss some clones; where compared with another copy, unresolved V genes account for less than half of the shortfall, and the remainder is unexplained. V, J and clone size are those of that table, while D and trimming were read from the DNA. Here the sample has more than 110,000 clones; about 94% occur a single time. Of the sample, 1.5% to 2% falls within the top ten clones.

Separate from the approximately 670-subject first cohort, the validation cohort of about 130 subjects was the group to which the donors belonged. Reading the germline V gene gives CDR1 SGHRS and CDR2 YFSETQ. From cysteine to phenylalanine, the CDR3 is 13 amino acids long. CDR3 DNA only is kept here, 39 bases in frame from base 1. The germline ends are 11 bases apart after V is trimmed by 4 bases and J by 4 bases. The data were taken from a study of cytomegalovirus exposure and HLA in healthy donors (dated by TCRdb to the late 2010s). Describing the broader study: According to a later analysis, one platform produced both the roughly 120 validation repertoires and the approximately 670 repertoires of the first cohort. The study was designed to test whether signatures of past pathogen exposure could be identified by cataloging public T cell receptors. In addition to the first cohort of 666 subjects, a separate validation cohort of around 110 different subjects was used. High-throughput TCR immunosequencing, statistical association of individual TCRs with disease status, and machine learning were combined to predict cytomegalovirus infection status.

Broad study findings and their caveats: The study gave a list of under 200 TCR beta chains associated with cytomegalovirus. Most TCR sequences were observed very rarely across donors, whereas some public TCRs were present in many individuals. The classifier was reported to diagnose cytomegalovirus status with high specificity and sensitivity in both the original cohort and the validation cohort. A later analysis lacked HLA typing for the validation cohort, so it scored co-occurrence in that cohort across all 110 or so repertoires. The authors suggested that the approach could potentially be extended to other disease states and immunological phenotypes. Subsequent analysis determined that TCRs grouped into clusters in the first cohort also showed a tendency toward co-occurrence across the roughly 120 validation repertoires, and 94% of cluster scores exceeded 0. A few of the identified cytomegalovirus-associated TCR beta chains were confirmed in vitro to be specific for cytomegalovirus antigens.

The chain employs TRBV5-1 and TRBJ2-5; the D gene is not confidently resolved. The specimen was PBMCs. The receptor was derived from a young man in good health and CMV-seropositive. In nucleotides, the sequence is TGCGCCAGCAGCCAGTGGGCAGGAGAGACCCAGTACTTC. Its product reads: CASSQWAGETQYF.